Below, 20 T cell receptor beta chains from the same sample are listed, as sequenced in a study of blood T cell repertoires in COVID-19. Sequencing was performed with immunoSEQ multiplex PCR; in TCRdb, only in-frame clones are kept and a portion is missing. The sample yields 150,000 to 170,000 clones, roughly nine tenths seen once. Sequencing was carried out using peripheral blood. These receptors were obtained from a man in his fifties or sixties with acute or convalescent COVID-19.

The chain carries TRBV18 and TRBJ2-1, with D unclear. V lost 0 bases and J lost 0, with 12 bases in between. This CDR3 region has 17 residues. The germline V gene encodes CDR1 KGHSH and CDR2 LQKENI. CDR3 amino acids: CASSPPNSLSSYNEQFF. The DNA for the CDR3 is TGTGCCAGCTCACCACCTAACAGCTTGAGCTCCTACAATGAGCAGTTCTTC.

This rearrangement joins TRBV14 to TRBJ2-1; D may be TRBD1 (7 bases). CDR1 is SGHDN, CDR2 FVKESK, per germline. Trimming took off 2 bases at V and 5 bases at J, with 31 bases between the two ends. The CDR3 length is 21 residues. CDR3 protein: CASSQSPTGRGPSDTNNEQFF. The CDR3, as DNA: TGTGCCAGCAGCCAATCCCCGACAGGGAGAGGACCTAGCGATACCAACAATGAGCAGTTCTTC.

This clone was detected only once. The chain joins TRBV29-1 to TRBJ2-5; 8 bases align to TRBD2. The CDR3 contains 14 residues. The V and J ends lost 7 bases and 1 base, in that order; junction bases with no gene match: 8. Germline V gene lookup returns CDR1 SQVTM and CDR2 ANQGSEA. Here the CDR3 reads CSDKRGGLQETQYF. CDR3 sequence (DNA): TGCAGCGACAAACGGGGGGGGCTCCAAGAGACCCAGTACTTC.

There are a few counts of this clone. The chain links TRBV15 to TRBJ2-5; a weak D match, TRBD1 (6 bases). This CDR3 is built from 15 residues. The germline V gene encodes CDR1 LNHNV and CDR2 YYDKDF (reference sequence). Trimming removed 1 base at V and 5 bases at J, with 14 bases between. The DNA for the CDR3 is TGTGCCACCAGCAGAGGTACAGGGCCTAGGGAGACCCAGTACTTC. Translation: CATSRGTGPRETQYF.

The sample holds one count of this clone. This CDR3 reads CASSEDPIGVSYNEQFF. CDR3 DNA: TGTGCCAGCAGTGAAGACCCAATTGGAGTCTCCTACAATGAGCAGTTCTTC. V and J are TRBV2 and TRBJ2-1; no clear D gene. This CDR3 region has 17 residues. V lost 1 base, J lost 0 bases, and 13 bases lay in between. Germline CDR1 SNHLY, CDR2 FYNNEI.

The rearrangement links TRBV4-2 to TRBJ2-1, with a tentative D call TRBD1 (7 bases). With 5 bases removed from V and 9 bases from J, the gap between germline ends came to 17 bases. There are 14 residues in the CDR3. Germline loops: CDR1 LGHNA, CDR2 YNFKEQ. CDR3: CASSDRVWGGEQFF. CDR3 DNA: TGTGCCAGCAGCGACAGGGTTTGGGGAGGTGAGCAGTTCTTC.

This chain connects TRBV7-9 to TRBJ2-3, with TRBD2 matching 8 bases. CDR1 SEHNR and CDR2 FQNEAQ come from the germline V gene (reference sequence). J lost 4 bases, V lost 3 bases, and 3 bases had no gene match. This CDR3 has 14 amino acids. The CDR3 reads CASSFKRESDTQYF. Here the CDR3 DNA reads TGTGCCAGCAGCTTCAAGCGGGAGTCAGATACGCAGTATTTT.

The chain employs TRBV7-6 and TRBJ2-1; D is unclear. Trimming shortened V by 3 bases and J by 8 bases, and 14 bases separated the two germline ends. Germline CDR1 and CDR2: SGHVS and FNYEAQ. The CDR3 totals 14 residues. The CDR3 loop is CASSLAVLWDEQFF. The CDR3 bases are TGTGCCAGCAGCTTGGCGGTACTTTGGGATGAGCAGTTCTTC.

This clone was counted a single time. CDR3: CASRDRVGSGTEAFF. The CDR3 coding sequence is TGTGCCAGTAGGGACAGGGTCGGTTCCGGCACTGAAGCTTTCTTT. The rearrangement links TRBV28 to TRBJ1-1, with 9 bases fitting TRBD1. Germline V gives CDR1 MDHEN, CDR2 SYDVKM. This CDR3 region has 15 residues. J was trimmed by 4 bases and V by 9 bases; bases with no gene match: 12.

The chain employs TRBV4-1 and TRBJ2-3; no firm D call. Germline loops: CDR1 MGHRA, CDR2 YSYEKL. Deletions cut 3 bases from V and 4 bases from J, with 5 bases between. This CDR3 spans 12 amino acids. This chain's CDR3 is CASSHIADTQYF. The CDR3 DNA reads as TGCGCCAGCAGCCACATAGCAGATACGCAGTATTTT.

The chain employs TRBV7-8 and TRBJ2-1; 12 bases are a match to TRBD2. CDR1 and CDR2 from the germline V gene are SGHVS and FQNEAQ. Losses at the gene ends were 4 bases for V and 9 bases for J; bases not matched to a gene: 10. CDR3 size: 16 residues. The CDR3 coding sequence is TGTGCCAGCAGCTCCCGACTAGCGGGAGTTCGGGGTGAGCAGTTCTTC. Protein: CASSSRLAGVRGEQFF.

The rearrangement links TRBV6-6 to TRBJ1-2, with 8 bases matching TRBD1. Germline values: CDR1 MNHNY, CDR2 SVGAGI (reference sequence). V was pared by 2 bases and J by 2 bases, with 1 base of the junction left unmatched. This CDR3 comprises 14 residues. The CDR3 spells CASSYGTGNYGYTF. In DNA, the CDR3 is TGTGCCAGCAGTTACGGGACAGGAAACTATGGCTACACCTTC.

The V gene is TRBV6-5, the J gene TRBJ2-6; 7 bases line up with TRBD1. CDR3 length: 15 amino acids. J lost 2 bases, V lost 6 bases, and 4 bases had no gene match. Germline-derived CDR1 and CDR2 are MNHEY and SVGAGI. The CDR3 reads CASRPQGTGANVLTF. Written as DNA, the CDR3 is TGTGCCAGCAGGCCACAGGGGACTGGGGCCAACGTCCTGACTTTC.

The V gene is TRBV12-5, the J gene TRBJ2-1; 10 bases fit TRBD2. Per germline, CDR1 LGHNT and CDR2 FRNRAP. The J segment lost 7 bases and the V segment lost 9 bases, leaving 9 bases of the junction unmatched. The CDR3 runs to 14 residues. In DNA, the CDR3 is TGTGCTAGCACAGCGGGAGGGCCGGGGAATGAGCAGTTCTTC. Translation: CASTAGGPGNEQFF.

V is TRBV4-2 and J is TRBJ2-2; D is unresolved. V lost 2 bases and J 6 bases, leaving 4 bases between the germline ends. The CDR3 covers 12 residues. Germline V gene data show CDR1 as LGHNA and CDR2 as YNFKEQ. In nucleotides, the CDR3 is TGTGCCAGCAGCCAACTTCCCGGGGAGCTGTTTTTT. Translating gives CASSQLPGELFF.

J is TRBJ1-6 and V is TRBV4-1; TRBD1 agrees at 7 bases. CDR1 and CDR2 from the germline V gene are MGHRA and YSYEKL. V shed 0 bases and J 11 bases; nucleotides not matched to a gene: 13. The CDR3 extends over 17 amino acids. The CDR3 loop is CASSQDVEGTALPPLHF. CDR3 nucleotides: TGCGCCAGCAGCCAAGATGTCGAGGGGACAGCCTTGCCACCCCTCCACTTT.

The chain has TRBV6-2 or TRBV6-3 and TRBJ1-1, with D possibly being TRBD1 (5 bases). The length of the CDR3 is 15 residues. The V end was cut by 2 bases, the J end by 3 bases, with 13 bases between. CDR1 is MNHEY and CDR2 is SVGEGT in the germline V gene. The CDR3 spells CASSYQGLRDTEAFF. In nucleotides, the CDR3 is TGTGCCAGCAGTTACCAGGGATTGCGCGACACTGAAGCTTTCTTT.

This clone showed up just a few times. The chain carries TRBV7-2 and TRBJ1-3; unclear D gene. The CDR3 spans 16 residues. Looked up from germline, CDR1 is SGHTA and CDR2 is FQGNSA. V lost 2 bases to trimming and J lost 0 bases, with 11 bases between them. The CDR3 DNA reads TGTGCCAGCAGCTTATTGGCCAGTTTCTCTGGAAACACCATATATTTT. Protein product: CASSLLASFSGNTIYF.

This chain links TRBV4-1 with TRBJ2-3, with 8 nucleotides matching TRBD1. Germline CDR1 is MGHRA and CDR2 is YSYEKL. The CDR3 runs 15 residues. V shed 0 bases and J 10 bases; nucleotides not matched to a gene: 9. The CDR3 nucleotides are TGCGCCAGCAGCCAAGATTCACAGGGGGACGGGGCGCAGTATTTT. Translated: CASSQDSQGDGAQYF.

The chain has TRBV6-5 and TRBJ1-4; the D is unclear. The CDR3 loop spans 13 amino acids. V was clipped by 6 bases and J by 8 bases, with 13 bases between them. Germline CDR1 MNHEY, CDR2 SVGAGI. This chain's CDR3 is CASSLNRGEKLFF. The CDR3 DNA is TGTGCCAGCAGCCTCAACCGCGGGGAAAAACTGTTTTTT.